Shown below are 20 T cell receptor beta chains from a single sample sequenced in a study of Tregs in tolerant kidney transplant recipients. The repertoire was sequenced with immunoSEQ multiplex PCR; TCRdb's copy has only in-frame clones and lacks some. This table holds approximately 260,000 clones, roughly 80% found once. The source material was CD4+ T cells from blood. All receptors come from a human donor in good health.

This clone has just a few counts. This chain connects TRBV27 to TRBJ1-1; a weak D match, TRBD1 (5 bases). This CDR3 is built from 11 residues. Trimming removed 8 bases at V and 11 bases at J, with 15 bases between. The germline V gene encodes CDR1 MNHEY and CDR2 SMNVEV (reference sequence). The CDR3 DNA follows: TGTGCCAGCTATCGGGCAGGGAACGCTTTCTTT. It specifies CASYRAGNAFF.

DNA for the CDR3: TGTGCCTGGAGTGTTGGACAGGGTGAAAAACTGTTTTTT. Translation: CAWSVGQGEKLFF. The chain carries TRBV30 and TRBJ1-4, with 8 positions matching TRBD1. The V and J ends lost 0 bases and 7 bases, in that order; junction bases with no gene match: 1. The CDR3 has 13 amino acids. CDR1 and CDR2 from the germline V gene are GTSNPN and SVGIG (reference sequence).

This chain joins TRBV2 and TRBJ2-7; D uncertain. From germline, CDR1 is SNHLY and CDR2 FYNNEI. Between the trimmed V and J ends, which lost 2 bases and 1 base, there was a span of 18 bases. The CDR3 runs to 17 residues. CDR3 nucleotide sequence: TGTGCCAGCAGTGAACTGTTAAAGTTCGGGCAATCCTACGAGCAGTACTTC. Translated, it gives CASSELLKFGQSYEQYF.

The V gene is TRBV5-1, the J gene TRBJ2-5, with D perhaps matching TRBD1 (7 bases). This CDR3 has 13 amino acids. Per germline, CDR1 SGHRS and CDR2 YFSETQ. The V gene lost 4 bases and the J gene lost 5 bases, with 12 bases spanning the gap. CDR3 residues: CASSVTGRETQYF. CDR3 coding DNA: TGCGCCAGCAGCGTGACAGGGAGGGAGACCCAGTACTTC.

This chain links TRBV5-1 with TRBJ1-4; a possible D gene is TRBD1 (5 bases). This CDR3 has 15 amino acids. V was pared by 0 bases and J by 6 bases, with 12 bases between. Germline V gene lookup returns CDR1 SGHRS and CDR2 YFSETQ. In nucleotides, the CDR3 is TGCGCCAGCAGCTTGGGCCCCAGGGTCGATGAAAAACTGTTTTTT. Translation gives CASSLGPRVDEKLFF.

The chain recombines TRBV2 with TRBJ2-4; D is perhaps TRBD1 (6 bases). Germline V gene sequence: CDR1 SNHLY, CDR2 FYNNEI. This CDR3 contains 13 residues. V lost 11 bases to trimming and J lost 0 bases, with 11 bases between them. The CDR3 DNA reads TGTGCCGGTGGGGGCTTAGCCAAAAACATTCAGTACTTC. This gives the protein CAGGGLAKNIQYF. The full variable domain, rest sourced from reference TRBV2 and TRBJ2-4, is EPEVTQTPSHQVTQMGQEVILRCVPISNHLYFYWYRQILGQKVEFLVSFYNNEISEKSEIFDDQFSVERPDGSNFTLKIRSTKLEDSAMYFCAGGGLAKNIQYFGAGTRLSVL.

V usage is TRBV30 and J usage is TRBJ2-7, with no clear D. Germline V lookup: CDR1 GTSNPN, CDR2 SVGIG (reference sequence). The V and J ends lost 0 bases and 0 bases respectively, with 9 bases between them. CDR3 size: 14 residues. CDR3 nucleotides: TGTGCCTGGAGTGTACTATATTACTCCTACGAGCAGTACTTC. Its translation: CAWSVLYYSYEQYF.

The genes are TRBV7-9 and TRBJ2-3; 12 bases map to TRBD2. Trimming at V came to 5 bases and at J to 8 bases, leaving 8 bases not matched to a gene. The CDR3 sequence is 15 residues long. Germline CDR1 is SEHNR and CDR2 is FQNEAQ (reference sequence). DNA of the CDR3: TGTGCCAGCAGCCCGAGACTAGCGGGAGTAGGTACGCAGTATTTT. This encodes CASSPRLAGVGTQYF.

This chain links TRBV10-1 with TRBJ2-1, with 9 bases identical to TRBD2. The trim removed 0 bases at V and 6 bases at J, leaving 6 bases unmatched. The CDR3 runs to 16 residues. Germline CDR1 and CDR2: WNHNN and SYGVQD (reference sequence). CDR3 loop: CASSESKRGVGNEQFF. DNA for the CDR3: TGCGCCAGCAGTGAGTCAAAGCGGGGGGTGGGCAATGAGCAGTTCTTC.

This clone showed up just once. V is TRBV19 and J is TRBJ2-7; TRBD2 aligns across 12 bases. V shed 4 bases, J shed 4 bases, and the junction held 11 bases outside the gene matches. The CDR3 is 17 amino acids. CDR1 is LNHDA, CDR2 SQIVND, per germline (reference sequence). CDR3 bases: TGTGCCAGTAGTACCGGACTAGCGGGGCCTCAAAGTTACGAGCAGTACTTC. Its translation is CASSTGLAGPQSYEQYF.

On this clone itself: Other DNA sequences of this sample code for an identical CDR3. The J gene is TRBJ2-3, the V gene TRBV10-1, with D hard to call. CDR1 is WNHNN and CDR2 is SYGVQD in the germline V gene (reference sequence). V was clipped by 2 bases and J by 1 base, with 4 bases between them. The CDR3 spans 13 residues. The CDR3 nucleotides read TGCGCCAGCAGTGAGGGTGGCACAGATACGCAGTATTTT. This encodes CASSEGGTDTQYF.

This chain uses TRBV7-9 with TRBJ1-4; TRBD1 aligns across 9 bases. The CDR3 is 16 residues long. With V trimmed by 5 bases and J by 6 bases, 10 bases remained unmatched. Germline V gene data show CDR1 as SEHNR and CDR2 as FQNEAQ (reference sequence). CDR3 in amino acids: CASSTRTGTGYEKLFF. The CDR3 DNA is TGTGCCAGCAGCACTAGAACCGGGACAGGGTATGAAAAACTGTTTTTT.

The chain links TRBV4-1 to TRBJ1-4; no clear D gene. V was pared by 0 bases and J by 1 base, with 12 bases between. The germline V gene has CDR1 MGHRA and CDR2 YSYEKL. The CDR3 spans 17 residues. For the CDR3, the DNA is TGCGCCAGCAGCCAAGATTGGCCACGAGTAACTAATGAAAAACTGTTTTTT. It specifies CASSQDWPRVTNEKLFF.

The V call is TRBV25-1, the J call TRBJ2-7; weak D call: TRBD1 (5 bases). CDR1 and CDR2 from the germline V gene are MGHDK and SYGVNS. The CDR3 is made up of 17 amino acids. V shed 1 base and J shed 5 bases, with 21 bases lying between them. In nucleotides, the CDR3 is TGTGCCAGCAGTGAATCCCCCTCTAGGACCGGCAGGGACGAGCAGTACTTC. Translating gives CASSESPSRTGRDEQYF.

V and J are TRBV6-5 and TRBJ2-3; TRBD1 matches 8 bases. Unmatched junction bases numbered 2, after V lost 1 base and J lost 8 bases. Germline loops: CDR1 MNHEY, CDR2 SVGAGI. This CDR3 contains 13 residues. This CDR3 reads CASSYYRGSTQYF. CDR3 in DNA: TGTGCCAGCAGTTACTACAGGGGGAGTACGCAGTATTTT.

The CDR3 region has the DNA TGTGCCATCAGTGAGTCGTTATCTAGCACAGATACGCAGTATTTT. Its protein product is CAISESLSSTDTQYF. The V gene is TRBV10-3, the J gene TRBJ2-3; D is unresolved. CDR3 length: 15 residues. V was clipped by 0 bases and J by 0 bases, with 7 bases between them. Germline V gene lookup returns CDR1 ENHRY and CDR2 SYGVKD.

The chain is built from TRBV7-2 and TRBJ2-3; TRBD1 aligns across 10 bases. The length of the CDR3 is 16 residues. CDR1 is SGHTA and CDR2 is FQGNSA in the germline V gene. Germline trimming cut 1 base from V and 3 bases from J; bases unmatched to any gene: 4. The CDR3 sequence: CASSLGGQGFTDTQYF. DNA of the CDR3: TGTGCCAGCAGCTTAGGGGGACAGGGGTTTACAGATACGCAGTATTTT. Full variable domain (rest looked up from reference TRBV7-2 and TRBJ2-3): GAGVSQSPSNKVTEKGKDVELRCDPISGHTALYWYRQSLGQGLEFLIYFQGNSAPDKSGLPSDRFSAERTGGSVSTLTIQRTQQEDSAVYLCASSLGGQGFTDTQYFGPGTRLTVL.

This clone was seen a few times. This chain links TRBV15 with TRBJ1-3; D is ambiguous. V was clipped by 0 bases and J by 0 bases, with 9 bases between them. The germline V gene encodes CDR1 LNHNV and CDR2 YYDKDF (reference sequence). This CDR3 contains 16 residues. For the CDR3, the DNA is TGTGCCACCAGCAGAGATAGGGAAAGCTCTGGAAACACCATATATTTT. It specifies CATSRDRESSGNTIYF.

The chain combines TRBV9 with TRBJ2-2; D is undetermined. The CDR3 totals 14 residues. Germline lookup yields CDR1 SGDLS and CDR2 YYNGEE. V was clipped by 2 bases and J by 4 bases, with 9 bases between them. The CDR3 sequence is CASSVTGITGELFF. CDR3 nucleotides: TGTGCCAGCAGCGTCACCGGCATCACCGGGGAGCTGTTTTTT. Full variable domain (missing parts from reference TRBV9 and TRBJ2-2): DSGVTQTPKHLITATGQRVTLRCSPRSGDLSVYWYQQSLDQGLQFLIQYYNGEERAKGNILERFSAQQFPDLHSELNLSSLELGDSALYFCASSVTGITGELFFGEGSRLTVL.

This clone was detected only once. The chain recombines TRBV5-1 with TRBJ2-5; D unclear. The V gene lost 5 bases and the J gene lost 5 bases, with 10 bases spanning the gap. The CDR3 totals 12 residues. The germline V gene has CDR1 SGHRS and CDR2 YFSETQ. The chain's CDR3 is CASRLDSETQYF. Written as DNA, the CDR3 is TGCGCCAGCAGGCTAGATTCGGAGACCCAGTACTTC.